This TCR beta chain is drawn from a study of neoadjuvant anti-PD-1 for oral cavity cancer. Overall study: Patients without progression received a fourth nivolumab dose around day 43, then surgical resection on days 50-56.

V lost 6 bases to trimming and J lost 1 base, with 7 bases between them. The CDR3 spans 13 residues. The germline CDR1 and CDR2 sequences are MNHEY and SMNVEV (reference sequence). Cohort: HPV-negative, locally advanced oral cavity squamous cell carcinoma patients. Blood libraries mostly used around 510 ng genomic DNA, six replicates each. Using immunoSEQ multiplex PCR, the repertoire was profiled, and TCRdb retains in-frame clones only, with some absent. The sample contains tens of thousands of clones, about 86% of which appear only once. Specimen: PBMCs, collected before nivolumab (anti-PD-1) treatment. This chain joins TRBV27 and TRBJ2-1; D remains unclear. The source of this sequence is a person between 40 and 85 years old with oral cavity squamous cell carcinoma. CDR3 region: CASRDTSYNEQFF. The CDR3 DNA follows: TGTGCCAGCAGAGACACATCCTACAATGAGCAGTTCTTC.